This TCR beta chain was identified during a study of PD-1 blockade in classical Hodgkin lymphoma. Findings and limits, study-wide: Before treatment, TCR diversity in newly diagnosed patients was reportedly lower than in healthy donors.

Time point indicated: cycle 4 day 1 (C4D1), after 6 weeks of nivolumab. Every patient was affected by relapse after autologous stem cell transplantation, while exposure to brentuximab vedotin was not uniform. On this clone itself: Its antigen remains unidentified.

The repertoire was sequenced with immunoSEQ multiplex PCR; TCRdb's copy has only in-frame clones and lacks some. The sample lists tens of thousands of clones, over 65% occurring once. CDR1 and CDR2 from the germline V gene are LNHDA and SQIVND (reference sequence). The CDR3 is made up of 17 amino acids. V was shortened by 7 bases and J by 3 bases, with 21 bases between the two germline ends. Sequenced here: peripheral blood mononuclear cells (PBMCs), sampled before the fourth cycle of nivolumab. This rearrangement joins TRBV19 to TRBJ1-4; maybe TRBD1 (6 bases). The origin of this receptor is a human donor with classical Hodgkin lymphoma. The CDR3 here is CASKRRSVGASNEKLFF. The CDR3 bases are TGTGCCAGTAAGCGCCGGTCGGTGGGGGCCTCTAATGAAAAACTGTTTTTT. The entire variable domain, with the rest obtained from reference TRBV19 and TRBJ1-4, is as follows: DGGITQSPKYLFRKEGQNVTLSCEQNLNHDAMYWYRQDPGQGLRLIYYSQIVNDFQKGDIAEGYSVSREKKESFPLTVTSAQKNPTAFYLCASKRRSVGASNEKLFFGSGTQLSVL.